The following is a T cell receptor beta chain sequence with its context. Its specificity is unknown. The germline V gene encodes CDR1 SGHVS and CDR2 FQNEAQ. The length of the CDR3 is 15 residues. V lost 1 base, J lost 7 bases, and 2 bases stayed unmatched. Both 60 Vbeta primers and 13 Jbeta primers went into the PCR. The repertoire was sequenced with immunoSEQ multiplex PCR; TCRdb's copy has only in-frame clones and lacks some. The repertoire includes around 170,000 clones, approximately 84% of them detected once, and over 3% sits in the top ten. The sample belongs to a study of cytomegalovirus exposure and HLA in healthy donors. General observations from the study: With further analysis later on, most CMV-associated TCR beta chains appeared HLA-restricted. Later analysis demonstrated an association between a missense DCLRE1C variant and TCR beta V- and J-gene trimming. Later analysis showed TCR association rates varying by HLA locus, highest for DRB1 and lowest for HLA-C.

This chain uses TRBV7-8 with TRBJ2-1; TRBD2 matches at 12 bases. The sequencing sample was made of PBMCs. The TCR originated in a woman in her forties or fifties in good health and CMV-seropositive. CDR3 amino acids: CASSLGLAGGNEQFF. The CDR3 region has the DNA TGTGCCAGCAGCTTAGGGCTAGCGGGGGGGAATGAGCAGTTCTTC.